This T cell receptor beta chain derives from a study of early T cells in non-severe SARS-CoV-2 infection. Study overall: Bulk RNA taken from unsorted whole blood was sequenced, leaving chains unpaired.

Notes on this clonotype: What it binds is not known.

Researchers attached unique molecular identifiers to individual cDNA molecules. One entry per CDR3 protein, called by TCRdb with MiXCR from the 5' RACE reads. The table includes tens of thousands of distinct CDR3 sequences, roughly a fifth detected once. Trimming cost V 6 bases and J 5 bases; bases outside gene matches: 3. This CDR3 spans 12 amino acids. CDR1 and CDR2 from the germline V gene are SQVTM and ANQGSEA. The study's findings and limits: Matching with VDJdb favored anti-spike CD8 responses (missing private and CD4 specificities).

The receptor was isolated from an adult who was a healthcare worker with PCR-confirmed SARS-CoV-2 infection or an uninfected control (not recorded which). The sample here was whole blood, taken at baseline. This sequence joins TRBV29-1 and TRBJ1-2, with 10 bases matching TRBD1. CDR3 bases: TGCAGCGTACCGGGACAGGGGTATGGCTACACCTTC. Residues: CSVPGQGYGYTF. The complete variable domain, with remaining parts taken from reference TRBV29-1 and TRBJ1-2, reads SAVISQKPSRDICQRGTSLTIQCQVDSQVTMMFWYRQQPGQSLTLIATANQGSEATYESGFVIDKFPISRPNLTFSTLTVSNMSPEDSSIYLCSVPGQGYGYTFGSGTRLTVV.